A selection of T cell receptor beta chains follows, all from one sample in a study of regulatory T cells in long-lasting Graves disease. A single record per CDR3 protein comes from TCRdb applying MiXCR to the multiplex PCR reads. The data hold approximately 290,000 distinct CDR3 sequences, with roughly a fifth observed a single time. The material was peripheral blood mononuclear cells (PBMCs), obtained when the disease was refractory, from a patient treated with antithyroid drugs. These receptors all stem from a female donor with Graves disease. Both conserved end residues are part of each CDR3. A D gene is named only where the DNA matches it firmly. Size is omitted from some rows. Given values are once, few, many or a class for expanded clones.

D	V	size	J	CDR3	DNA
-	TRBV7-6	few	TRBJ1-5	CASSLVLAGPQHF	TGTGCCAGCAGCTTAGTGCTGGCAGGTCCCCAGCATTTT
TRBD2	TRBV29-1	-	TRBJ2-2	CSVVLAGESITGELFF	TGCAGCGTTGTATTAGCGGGAGAGTCTATAACCGGGGAGCTGTTTTTT
TRBD1	TRBV5-1	-	TRBJ2-7	CASSEDRGPPYEQYF	TGCGCCAGCAGCGAAGACAGGGGGCCCCCCTACGAGCAGTACTTC
-	TRBV7-9	few	TRBJ1-3	CASSLGQVSSGNTIYF	TGTGCCAGCAGCTTAGGACAGGTCAGCTCTGGAAACACCATATATTTT
-	TRBV7-2	many	TRBJ2-7	CASSLSAAYEQYF	TGTGCCAGCAGCTTATCAGCGGCCTACGAGCAGTACTTC
TRBD1	TRBV28	many	TRBJ1-4	CASSLWGDPTGEHEKLFF	TGTGCCAGCAGTCTATGGGGGGATCCTACAGGGGAACATGAAAAACTGTTTTTT
TRBD2	TRBV5-6	-	TRBJ2-1	CASSLIRGLAGVSNEQFF	TGTGCCAGCAGCTTGATCCGGGGACTAGCGGGAGTATCGAATGAGCAGTTCTTC
TRBD1	TRBV6-1	few	TRBJ2-2	CASHRGLPGELFF	TGTGCCAGCCACAGGGGGTTGCCCGGGGAGCTGTTTTTT
-	TRBV18	few	TRBJ1-6	CASSQADYSYNSPLHF	TGTGCCAGCTCCCAGGCGGATTACTCCTATAATTCACCCCTCCACTTT
TRBD2	TRBV27	-	TRBJ2-7	CASRSPPAGAGYEQYF	TGTGCCAGCAGGTCCCCCCCGGCGGGAGCTGGTTACGAGCAGTACTTC
-	TRBV7-9	-	TRBJ1-1	CASSLFENTEAFF	TGTGCCAGCAGCTTATTTGAGAACACTGAAGCTTTCTTT
TRBD2	TRBV5-5	many	TRBJ2-7	CASSPGLAATYEQYF	TGTGCCAGCAGCCCCGGACTAGCGGCGACCTACGAGCAGTACTTC
TRBD1	TRBV19	-	TRBJ2-7	CASSSQSGQAYEQYF	TGTGCCAGTAGTAGTCAGTCTGGACAGGCCTACGAGCAGTACTTC
-	TRBV28	many	TRBJ2-5	CASSSSTGGDAETQYF	TGTGCCAGCAGTTCCTCGACAGGCGGCGATGCAGAGACCCAGTACTTC
-	TRBV11-2	few	TRBJ2-3	CASSSLAEDTQYF	TGTGCCAGCAGCTCTCTCGCGGAAGATACGCAGTATTTT
-	TRBV27	many	TRBJ1-1	CASSFTGTQAFF	TGTGCCAGCAGTTTCACCGGGACCCAAGCTTTCTTT
TRBD2	TRBV20-1	-	TRBJ2-7	CSAHSGRATYEQYF	TGCAGTGCTCATAGCGGGAGGGCCACCTACGAGCAGTACTTC
-	TRBV30	-	TRBJ1-3	CAWSGGSGNTIYF	TGTGCCTGGAGTGGGGGGTCTGGAAACACCATATATTTT
TRBD1	TRBV11-2	many	TRBJ2-4	CASRTNRGNRNIQYF	TGTGCCAGCAGAACAAACAGGGGGAATAGAAACATTCAGTACTTC
-	TRBV28	many	TRBJ1-4	CASSFRLGDEKLFF	TGTGCCAGCAGTTTCCGTCTAGGAGATGAAAAACTGTTTTTT
TRBD1	TRBV15	-	TRBJ2-2	CATSRDRGQGAASGELFF	TGTGCCACCAGCAGAGATCGGGGGCAGGGGGCGGCGTCAGGGGAGCTGTTTTTT
-	TRBV29-1	many	TRBJ2-7	CSVLAPWAGTYEQYF	TGCAGCGTCCTAGCCCCCTGGGCAGGAACCTACGAGCAGTACTTC
TRBD2	TRBV5-1	-	TRBJ2-7	CASREGLGTYEQYF	TGCGCCAGCAGGGAAGGACTAGGAACCTACGAGCAGTACTTC
-	TRBV29-1	few	TRBJ1-2	CSVRAQGDYGYTF	TGCAGCGTTAGGGCCCAAGGGGACTATGGCTACACCTTC
-	TRBV12-3/TRBV12-4	-	TRBJ1-4	CASSPSKTRVAGEKLFF	TGTGCCAGCAGTCCCTCGAAAACCAGGGTCGCGGGAGAAAAACTGTTTTTT
-	TRBV29-1	many	TRBJ1-2	CSDEDSPDDGYTF	TGCAGCGATGAGGACAGCCCTGATGATGGCTACACCTTC
-	TRBV28	many	TRBJ1-1	CASSFSRYLNTEAFF	TGTGCCAGCAGTTTCAGCAGATACTTGAACACTGAAGCTTTCTTT
TRBD1	TRBV10-3	many	TRBJ1-2	CATASTGKYYGYTF	TGTGCCACCGCGTCGACAGGGAAGTACTATGGCTACACCTTC
TRBD1	TRBV4-1	few	TRBJ2-7	CASSHNSGTGMYEQYF	TGCGCCAGCAGCCACAATTCCGGGACAGGGATGTACGAGCAGTACTTC
TRBD1	TRBV12-3/TRBV12-4	few	TRBJ2-7	CASSNRGLGSYEQYF	TGTGCCAGCAGCAACAGGGGGCTAGGATCCTACGAGCAGTACTTC
-	TRBV6-2/TRBV6-3	many	TRBJ2-7	CASSYNPLYEQYF	TGTGCCAGCAGTTACAATCCACTTTACGAGCAGTACTTC
TRBD2	TRBV4-1	few	TRBJ2-1	CASSLAGGPSYEQFF	TGCGCCAGCAGCCTAGCGGGAGGGCCTAGCTATGAGCAGTTCTTC
TRBD2	TRBV28	few	TRBJ2-3	CASSLTGRGVSDTQYF	TGTGCCAGCAGTTTAACAGGCCGGGGGGTGTCAGATACGCAGTATTTT
-	TRBV20-1	-	TRBJ2-1	CSARKVPEQFF	TGCAGTGCTAGAAAAGTTCCTGAGCAGTTCTTC
-	TRBV30	many	TRBJ1-5	CAWINGGAGQPQHF	TGTGCCTGGATCAACGGAGGGGCGGGTCAGCCCCAGCATTTT
-	TRBV6-2/TRBV6-3	-	TRBJ2-5	CASSYADRPGTQYF	TGTGCCAGCAGTTACGCGGACAGACCCGGGACCCAGTACTTC
-	TRBV12-3/TRBV12-4	-	TRBJ2-1	CASTTLSNEQFF	TGTGCCAGCACCACGTTATCCAATGAGCAGTTCTTC
-	TRBV9	few	TRBJ2-5	CASSPRRGGGQETQYF	TGTGCCAGCAGCCCGAGAAGGGGAGGTGGGCAAGAGACCCAGTACTTC
-	TRBV18	-	TRBJ2-5	CASSPLMSSRETQYF	TGTGCCAGCTCACCACTGATGTCGAGCAGAGAGACCCAGTACTTC
TRBD2	TRBV4-3	-	TRBJ2-5	CASSQDLAGGPETQYF	TGCGCCAGCAGCCAAGATTTAGCGGGAGGGCCTGAGACCCAGTACTTC
-	TRBV29-1	-	TRBJ2-2	CSAEEGTNTGELFF	TGCAGCGCTGAGGAGGGTACGAACACCGGGGAGCTGTTTTTT
-	TRBV12-3/TRBV12-4	few	TRBJ1-3	CASSQGGGSAIYF	TGTGCCAGCAGTCAAGGGGGGGGCTCGGCCATATATTTT
-	TRBV5-6	few	TRBJ1-1	CASSLSRTVNTEAFF	TGTGCCAGCAGCTTGTCTCGGACAGTGAACACTGAAGCTTTCTTT
-	TRBV12-3/TRBV12-4	many	TRBJ2-5	CASSSGLAETQYF	TGTGCCAGCAGTTCGGGACTTGCCGAGACCCAGTACTTC
TRBD1	TRBV3-1	few	TRBJ1-1	CASSSQGVAEAFF	TGTGCCAGCAGCTCACAGGGGGTTGCTGAAGCTTTCTTT
-	TRBV20-1	-	TRBJ2-7	CSAKRRFQVYEQYF	TGCAGTGCTAAACGTCGATTCCAGGTATACGAGCAGTACTTC
TRBD2	TRBV28	-	TRBJ2-2	CASRGGFDTGELFF	TGTGCCAGCCGGGGGGGGTTTGACACCGGGGAGCTGTTTTTT
-	TRBV18	many	TRBJ2-5	CASSPREETQYF	TGTGCCAGCTCACCACGTGAGGAGACCCAGTACTTC
-	TRBV7-9	many	TRBJ2-5	CASRTTGKETQYF	TGTGCCAGCAGGACCACAGGGAAGGAGACCCAGTACTTC
TRBD2	TRBV28	many	TRBJ2-7	CASSLPTSGRSYEQYF	TGTGCCAGCAGTTTACCGACTAGCGGCCGGTCCTACGAGCAGTACTTC
-	TRBV27	-	TRBJ2-4	CASSPGAKNIQYF	TGTGCCAGCAGTCCAGGAGCCAAAAACATTCAGTACTTC
-	TRBV7-2	once	TRBJ2-2	CASSLGVNPTGELFF	TGTGCCAGCAGCTTAGGGGTCAACCCCACCGGGGAGCTGTTTTTT
-	TRBV15	many	TRBJ1-5	CATSPHRDSNQPQHF	TGTGCCACCAGCCCCCACCGGGACAGCAATCAGCCCCAGCATTTT
TRBD1	TRBV6-1	few	TRBJ1-4	CASSQTGAEKLFF	TGTGCCAGCAGTCAGACAGGGGCCGAAAAACTGTTTTTT